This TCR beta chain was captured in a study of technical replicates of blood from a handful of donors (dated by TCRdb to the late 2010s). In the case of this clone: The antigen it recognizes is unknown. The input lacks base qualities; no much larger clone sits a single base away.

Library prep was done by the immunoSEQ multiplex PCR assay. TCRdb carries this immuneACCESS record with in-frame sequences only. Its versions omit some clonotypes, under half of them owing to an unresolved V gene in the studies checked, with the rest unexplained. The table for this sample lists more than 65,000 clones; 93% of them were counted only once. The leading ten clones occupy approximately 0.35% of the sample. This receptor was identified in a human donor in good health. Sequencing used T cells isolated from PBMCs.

The CDR3 loop reads CASSPNRGSNQPQHF. The sequence in DNA is TGTGCCAGCAGTCCCAACAGGGGAAGCAATCAGCCCCAGCATTTT. The chain is assembled from TRBV28 and TRBJ1-5; 7 central nucleotides agree with TRBD1. The CDR3 starts with the cysteine, ends with the phenylalanine, and has 15 residues. The sequence is cut down to CDR3 DNA, 45 bases in frame from base 1. V lost 5 bases and J lost 1 base, and the count of bases not matched to a germline gene is 5. According to the germline V gene, CDR1 reads MDHEN and CDR2 reads SYDVKM.